This is a list of T cell receptor beta chains from one sample in a study of T cells in Graves' hyperthyroidism and ophthalmopathy. Each CDR3 protein gets one entry after TCRdb re-called the multiplex PCR reads with MiXCR. The sample has approximately 330,000 distinct CDR3 sequences; about 18% are singletons. The sequencing sample was made of blood. The receptors here all came from a woman between 45 and 60 years old with Graves' hyperthyroidism. Both conserved end residues are part of each CDR3. The D gene is left open where the match is weak. Rows may omit the clone size; those that give it use once, few, many or a size class.

CDR3 length	J gene	D gene	clone size	V gene	CDR3 DNA	CDR3 protein
16	TRBJ2-4	TRBD1	few	TRBV7-9	TGTGCCAGCAGCAAAGGGGTGGGGACAGTTCAAAACATTCAGTACTTC	CASSKGVGTVQNIQYF
14	TRBJ2-1	-	-	TRBV20-1	TGCAGTGCTAACCCACGGGGACCCGGGAATGAGCAGTTCTTC	CSANPRGPGNEQFF
16	TRBJ1-6	TRBD1	many	TRBV3-1	TGTGCCAGCAGCCTCCGAGACAGGGGAGATAATTCACCCCTCCACTTT	CASSLRDRGDNSPLHF
15	TRBJ1-2	TRBD1	-	TRBV6-5	TGTGCCAGCAGTTACTCCGGACAGGGGCTCTATGGCTACACCTTC	CASSYSGQGLYGYTF
13	TRBJ2-5	-	-	TRBV6-1	TGTGCCAGCAGTCAGACTAGGAGGGAGACCCAGTACTTC	CASSQTRRETQYF
11	TRBJ1-1	-	few	TRBV6-6	TGTGCCAGCAGTTACGGTGTTGAAGCTTTCTTT	CASSYGVEAFF
18	TRBJ2-2	TRBD2	many	TRBV12-3/TRBV12-4	TGTGCCAGCAGCACTCGGACTAGCGGGGCCCCGGGCACCGGGGAGCTGTTTTTT	CASSTRTSGAPGTGELFF
14	TRBJ1-5	TRBD1	-	TRBV7-2	TGTGCCAGCAGCTTTACAGGGGTCAATCAGCCCCAGCATTTT	CASSFTGVNQPQHF
16	TRBJ1-6	-	many	TRBV27	TGTGCCAGCAGTCCATTTGAGGGAGGAGGGGGTTCACCCCTCCACTTT	CASSPFEGGGGSPLHF
16	TRBJ2-7	TRBD2	few	TRBV3-1	TGTGCCAGCAGCTTGACCGGGACTAGCGGGAACTACGAGCAGTACTTC	CASSLTGTSGNYEQYF
14	TRBJ1-1	-	-	TRBV7-2	TGTGCCAGCAGCCTGAGAGAACTCAACACTGAAGCTTTCTTT	CASSLRELNTEAFF
14	TRBJ1-1	TRBD1	few	TRBV20-1	TGCAGTATTCCTCGTGACAGGGTGAACACTGAAGCTTTCTTT	CSIPRDRVNTEAFF
15	TRBJ1-5	TRBD1	few	TRBV2	TGTGCCAGCAGCCCTAGACAGGGGTCGGGGCAGCCCCAGCATTTT	CASSPRQGSGQPQHF
16	TRBJ2-2	TRBD2	-	TRBV9	TGTGCCAGCAGCGTAGGAGCGGGGAAAAACACCGGGGAGCTGTTTTTT	CASSVGAGKNTGELFF
11	TRBJ2-3	-	-	TRBV10-3	TGTGCCATCAGTGAGGAAGATACGCAGTATTTT	CAISEEDTQYF
17	TRBJ1-1	TRBD1	few	TRBV20-1	TGCAGTGCTAGAGATACGGGACAGGGGCCTTTGAACACTGAAGCTTTCTTT	CSARDTGQGPLNTEAFF
15	TRBJ2-5	-	many	TRBV11-2	TGTGCCAGCAGCCCCCTCCCGGGGGATAGGGAGACCCAGTACTTC	CASSPLPGDRETQYF
15	TRBJ1-1	TRBD1	few	TRBV7-2	TGTGCCAGCAGCTCCCCCGGGACAGGGAACACTGAAGCTTTCTTT	CASSSPGTGNTEAFF
14	TRBJ2-5	-	many	TRBV6-6	TGTGCCAGCAGTTACGGGGTCTACTCGGAGACCCAGTACTTC	CASSYGVYSETQYF
12	TRBJ1-2	-	many	TRBV7-9	TGTGCCAGCAGCTCAGTACATGTGGGCTACACCTTC	CASSSVHVGYTF
17	TRBJ2-3	TRBD2	few	TRBV6-1	TGTGCCAGCATTGCTGAAACGGGCGGGGGGGCCACAGATACGCAGTATTTT	CASIAETGGGATDTQYF
13	TRBJ2-7	-	many	TRBV28	TGTGCCAGCAGATCAGACAGGACCTACGAGCAGTACTTC	CASRSDRTYEQYF
13	TRBJ1-2	-	-	TRBV24-1	TGTGCCACGCCAAGCTATACTAACTATGGCTACACCTTC	CATPSYTNYGYTF
16	TRBJ2-3	TRBD2	few	TRBV20-1	TGCAGTGCTAGAGCCATGACTAGCGGGGGGGCAGATACGCAGTATTTT	CSARAMTSGGADTQYF
14	TRBJ1-3	-	many	TRBV20-1	TGCAGTGCTAGAGACCCACAGCCTGGAAACACCATATATTTT	CSARDPQPGNTIYF
11	TRBJ1-1	-	many	TRBV10-3	TGTGCCATCCGAAGGAACACTGAAGCTTTCTTT	CAIRRNTEAFF
15	TRBJ2-2	-	few	TRBV30	TGTGCCTGGAGTCCTGGGATTCTAAACACCGGGGAGCTGTTTTTT	CAWSPGILNTGELFF
16	TRBJ2-3	-	few	TRBV6-2/TRBV6-3	TGTGCCAGCAGCCGCTCATCGGGGGCCCTCACAGATACGCAGTATTTT	CASSRSSGALTDTQYF
14	TRBJ2-5	TRBD1	-	TRBV7-2	TGTGCCAGCAGCTCCGAGACAGGGGAAGAGACCCAGTACTTC	CASSSETGEETQYF
13	TRBJ2-1	-	many	TRBV28	TGTGCCAGCAGTCTCGGGACTGCTAGTGAGCAGTTCTTC	CASSLGTASEQFF
13	TRBJ1-2	-	many	TRBV7-8	TGTGCCAGCAGCTCCCCTCCCAACTATGGCTACACCTTC	CASSSPPNYGYTF
15	TRBJ2-3	TRBD2	many	TRBV20-1	TGCAGTGCTAGTGGGACTAGCGGGAGGACCGATACGCAGTATTTT	CSASGTSGRTDTQYF
14	TRBJ1-5	-	few	TRBV27	TGTGCCAGCAGCGCTCTGGGTCGCAATCAGCCCCAGCATTTT	CASSALGRNQPQHF
15	TRBJ2-3	TRBD1	few	TRBV7-9	TGTGCCAGCAGCTTCACAGGGGGCGCCGTGGATACGCAGTATTTT	CASSFTGGAVDTQYF
16	TRBJ1-1	TRBD1	-	TRBV19	TGTGCCACCCGCCGGACAGGGGGCGCTTGGGCCACTGAAGCTTTCTTT	CATRRTGGAWATEAFF
15	TRBJ2-7	-	few	TRBV11-2	TGTGCCAGCAGCCCTACCCCGCCTGGATCCTACGAGCAGTACTTC	CASSPTPPGSYEQYF
14	TRBJ1-2	TRBD1	many	TRBV6-1	TGTGCCAGCAGTGATATGGGACAGAGCTATGGCTACACCTTC	CASSDMGQSYGYTF
16	TRBJ1-5	-	few	TRBV5-5	TGTGCCAGCAGCCGATCTCACGGGGATAGCAATCAGCCCCAGCATTTT	CASSRSHGDSNQPQHF
13	TRBJ1-1	-	-	TRBV4-1	TGCGCCAGCAGCCGGACCCCGGCGACTGAAGCTTTCTTT	CASSRTPATEAFF
14	TRBJ2-7	-	many	TRBV20-1	TGCAGTGCCACCCGTAGAAGCGGATCCTACGAGCAGTACTTC	CSATRRSGSYEQYF
13	TRBJ2-7	-	-	TRBV24-1	TGTGCCACCAGCAGGCCAGGGGGGAACGAGCAGTACTTC	CATSRPGGNEQYF
12	TRBJ2-1	-	many	TRBV5-1	TGCGCCAGCAGCTTGGGGCCCCTTGAGCAGTTCTTC	CASSLGPLEQFF
13	TRBJ2-2	TRBD1	few	TRBV5-1	TGCGCCAGCAGCGTACGGACAGGGGAGGAGCTGTTTTTT	CASSVRTGEELFF